One sample yielded the 7 T cell receptor beta chains listed below, sequenced in a study of T cell responses to AZD1222 COVID-19 vaccine. Sequencing used immunoSEQ multiplex PCR; TCRdb keeps in-frame clones, though not all of them. In the table there are 200,000 to 250,000 clones, about 93% of which are singletons. The material was peripheral blood, obtained on day 0 of MenACWY control vaccination. The origin of the receptors is an adult in good health.

This chain connects TRBV28 to TRBJ2-7; possible D gene TRBD2, 5 bases. CDR3 length: 16 amino acids. V lost 6 bases, J lost 3 bases, and 21 bases lay in between. CDR1 and CDR2 from the germline V gene are MDHEN and SYDVKM. CDR3 bases: TGTGCCAGCAGCCCCCAGCTGGGAAGGGAGTACTACGAGCAGTACTTC. Translation: CASSPQLGREYYEQYF. The whole variable domain, remainder taken from reference TRBV28 and TRBJ2-7, is DVKVTQSSRYLVKRTGEKVFLECVQDMDHENMFWYRQDPGLGLRLIYFSYDVKMKEKGDIPEGYSVSREKKERFSLILESASTNQTSMYLCASSPQLGREYYEQYFGPGTRLTVT.

The chain combines TRBV25-1 with TRBJ2-1; D is undetermined. CDR1 MGHDK and CDR2 SYGVNS come from the germline V gene. V was cut by 1 base and J by 2 bases, with 12 bases left in between. The CDR3 length is 16 residues. CDR3 amino acids: CASSEFGIYTYNEQFF. The CDR3 bases are TGTGCCAGCAGTGAATTTGGGATATATACCTACAATGAGCAGTTCTTC.

This clone was recorded once. One end of the junction varies from germline; a read error may be responsible. The chain couples TRBV5-1 to TRBJ2-2; TRBD1 matches 10 bases. The CDR3 is made up of 18 amino acids. The germline gives CDR1 SGHRS, CDR2 YFSETQ. CDR3 sequence reads: CARSWGGQGMANTGELFF. Written as DNA, the CDR3 is TGCGCCCGCAGCTGGGGGGGACAGGGGATGGCGAACACCGGGGAGCTGTTTTTT. Full variable domain (missing parts from reference TRBV5-1 and TRBJ2-2): KAGVTQTPRYLIKTRGQQVTLSCSPISGHRSVSWYQQTPGQGLQFLFEYFSETQRNKGNFPGRFSGRQFSNSRSEMNVSTLELGDSALYLCARSWGGQGMANTGELFFGEGSRLTVL.

The CDR3 nucleotides read TGTGCCACCTCACCGGGGACGGATAGCAATCAGCCCCAGCATTTT. Translating gives CATSPGTDSNQPQHF. The rearrangement joins TRBV27 to TRBJ1-5, with a tentative D call TRBD1 (5 bases). The CDR3 extends over 15 amino acids. The V end was cut by 10 bases, the J end by 0 bases, with 16 bases between. Germline assignment: CDR1 MNHEY and CDR2 SMNVEV (reference sequence).

The chain employs TRBV4-1 and TRBJ1-2, with D maybe TRBD1 (5 bases). The germline CDR1 and CDR2 sequences are MGHRA and YSYEKL. The CDR3 has 16 amino acids. The ends were cut back, 1 base at V and 0 bases at J, with 12 bases in the middle. CDR3 bases: TGCGCCAGCAGCCAAGGGGGGTCACTAGCTAACTATGGCTACACCTTC. Encoded protein: CASSQGGSLANYGYTF.

This sequence joins TRBV2 and TRBJ1-2; D remains unclear. The CDR3 is 11 amino acids. The V gene's germline CDR1 is SNHLY and CDR2 FYNNEI. V was pared by 6 bases and J by 4 bases, with 6 bases between. CDR3 residues: CASSGSYGYTF. The CDR3 region has the DNA TGTGCCAGCAGCGGATCCTATGGCTACACCTTC.

This rearrangement joins TRBV7-2 to TRBJ1-5; unclear D gene. Trimming stripped 4 bases from V and 6 bases from J, with 7 bases between. Germline assignment: CDR1 SGHTA and CDR2 FQGNSA. The CDR3 consists of 12 residues. CDR3 sequence: CASSSGSQPQHF. Here the CDR3 DNA reads TGTGCCAGCAGCTCGGGGTCTCAGCCCCAGCATTTT.